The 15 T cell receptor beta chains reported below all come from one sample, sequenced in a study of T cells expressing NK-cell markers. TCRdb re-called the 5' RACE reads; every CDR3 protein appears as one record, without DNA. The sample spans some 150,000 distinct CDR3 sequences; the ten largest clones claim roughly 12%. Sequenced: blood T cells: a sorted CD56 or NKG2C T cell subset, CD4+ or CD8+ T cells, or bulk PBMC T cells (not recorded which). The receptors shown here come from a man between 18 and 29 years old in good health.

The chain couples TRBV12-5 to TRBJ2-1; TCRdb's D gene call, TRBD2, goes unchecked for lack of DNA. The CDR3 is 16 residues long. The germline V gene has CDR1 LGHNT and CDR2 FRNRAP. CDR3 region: CASGLLKAGNVNEQFF.

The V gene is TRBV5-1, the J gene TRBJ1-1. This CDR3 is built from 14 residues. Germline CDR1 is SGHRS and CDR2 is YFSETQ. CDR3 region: CASSEVPEDTEAFF.

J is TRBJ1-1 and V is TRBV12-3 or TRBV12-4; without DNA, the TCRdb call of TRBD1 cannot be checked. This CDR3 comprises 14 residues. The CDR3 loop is CASRPHGVNTEAFF.

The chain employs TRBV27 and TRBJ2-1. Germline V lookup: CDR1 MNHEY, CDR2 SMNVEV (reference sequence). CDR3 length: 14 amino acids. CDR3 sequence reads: CASSPRGTYNEQFF.

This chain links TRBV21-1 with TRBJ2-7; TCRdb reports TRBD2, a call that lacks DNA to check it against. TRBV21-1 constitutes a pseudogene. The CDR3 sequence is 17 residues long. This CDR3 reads CASSKEGMKTISYEQYF.

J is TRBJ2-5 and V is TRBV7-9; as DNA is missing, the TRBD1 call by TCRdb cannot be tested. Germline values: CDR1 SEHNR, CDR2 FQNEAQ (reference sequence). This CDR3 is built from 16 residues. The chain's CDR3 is CASSVGGTVVGETQYF.

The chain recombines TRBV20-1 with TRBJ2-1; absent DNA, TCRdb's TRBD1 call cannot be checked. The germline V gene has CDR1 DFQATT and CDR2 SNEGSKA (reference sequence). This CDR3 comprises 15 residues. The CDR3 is CSASRRDTIYNEQFF.

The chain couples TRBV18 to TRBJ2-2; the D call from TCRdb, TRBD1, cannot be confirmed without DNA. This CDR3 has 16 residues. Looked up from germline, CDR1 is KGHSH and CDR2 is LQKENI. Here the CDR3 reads CASSRYREANTGELFF.

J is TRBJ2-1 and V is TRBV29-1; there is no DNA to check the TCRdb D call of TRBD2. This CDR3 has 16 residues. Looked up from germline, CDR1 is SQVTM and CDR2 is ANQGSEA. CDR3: CSVEGLTSGDYNEQFF.

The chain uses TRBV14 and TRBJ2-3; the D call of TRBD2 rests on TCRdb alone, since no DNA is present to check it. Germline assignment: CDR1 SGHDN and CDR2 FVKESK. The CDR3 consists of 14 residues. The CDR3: CASSQIINSGTQYF.

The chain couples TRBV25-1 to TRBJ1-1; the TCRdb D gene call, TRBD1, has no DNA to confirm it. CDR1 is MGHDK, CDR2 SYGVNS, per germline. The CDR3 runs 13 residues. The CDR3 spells CASRGKGDTEAFF.

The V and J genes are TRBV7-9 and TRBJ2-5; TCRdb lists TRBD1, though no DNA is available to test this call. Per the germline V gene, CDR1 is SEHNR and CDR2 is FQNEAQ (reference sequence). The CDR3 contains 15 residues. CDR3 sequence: CASSDRREGQETQYF.

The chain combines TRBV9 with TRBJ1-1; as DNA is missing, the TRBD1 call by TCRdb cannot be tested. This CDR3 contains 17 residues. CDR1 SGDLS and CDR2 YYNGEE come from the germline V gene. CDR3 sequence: CASSAGFKGALNTEAFF.

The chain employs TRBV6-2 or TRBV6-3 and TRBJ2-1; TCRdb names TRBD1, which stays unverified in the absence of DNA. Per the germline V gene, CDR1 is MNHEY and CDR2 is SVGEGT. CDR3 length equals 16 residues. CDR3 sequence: CASSYGGYRSYNEQFF.

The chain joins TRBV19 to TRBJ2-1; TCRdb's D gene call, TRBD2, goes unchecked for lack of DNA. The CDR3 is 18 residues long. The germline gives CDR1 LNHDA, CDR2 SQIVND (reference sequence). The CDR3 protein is CASRRETSGRGGNNEQFF.